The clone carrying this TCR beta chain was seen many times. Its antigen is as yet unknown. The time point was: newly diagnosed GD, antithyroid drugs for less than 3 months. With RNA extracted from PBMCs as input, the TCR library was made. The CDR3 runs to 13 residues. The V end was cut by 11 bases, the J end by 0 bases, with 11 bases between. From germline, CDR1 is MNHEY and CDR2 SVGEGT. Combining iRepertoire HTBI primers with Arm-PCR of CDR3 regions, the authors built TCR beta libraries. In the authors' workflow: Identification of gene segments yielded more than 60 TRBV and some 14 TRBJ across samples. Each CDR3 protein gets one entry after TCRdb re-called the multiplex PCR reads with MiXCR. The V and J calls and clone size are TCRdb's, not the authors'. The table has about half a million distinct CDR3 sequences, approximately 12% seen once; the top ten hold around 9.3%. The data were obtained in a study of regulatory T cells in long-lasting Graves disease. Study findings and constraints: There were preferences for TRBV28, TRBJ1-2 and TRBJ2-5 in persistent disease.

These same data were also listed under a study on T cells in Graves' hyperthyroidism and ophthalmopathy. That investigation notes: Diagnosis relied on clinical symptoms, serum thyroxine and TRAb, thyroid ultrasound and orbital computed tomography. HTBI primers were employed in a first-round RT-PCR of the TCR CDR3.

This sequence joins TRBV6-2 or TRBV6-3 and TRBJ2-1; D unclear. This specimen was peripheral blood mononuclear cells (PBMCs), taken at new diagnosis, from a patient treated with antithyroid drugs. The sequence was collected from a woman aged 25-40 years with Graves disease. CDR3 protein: CAGQLNSYNEQFF. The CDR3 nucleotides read TGTGCCGGGCAGTTAAACTCCTACAATGAGCAGTTCTTC.